The clone carrying this T cell receptor (beta chain) has more than one count but fewer than ten. Its target is unknown. The data stem from a study of beta chain features in type 1 diabetes. Study-wide findings and caveats: Moderately but significantly shorter TCRB CDR3s were found in Type 1 diabetes patients in all four CD4+ subsets. Across patients, naive, central memory and Treg TCRB repertoires exhibited apparently greater similarity than was observed across healthy donors.

Via CD45RO/CCR7/CD25/CD127/CD95/CD27, cells of the CD4+ naive, central memory, regulatory and stem cell-like memory subsets were sorted. Post-sort purity exceeded 98% for all sorted populations. CDR1 and CDR2 from the germline V gene are KGHSH and LQKENI. The CDR3 sequence is 16 residues long. With 3 bases removed from V and 1 base from J, the gap between germline ends came to 13 bases. Expressed TCRB transcripts got sequenced, as all isolated RNA was reverse transcribed. Assay used: immunoSEQ multiplex PCR; TCRdb lists only in-frame clones, some missing. The table has about 620,000 clones, 15% to 19% seen once.

The rearrangement links TRBV18 to TRBJ1-3; TRBD1 might be the D (5 bases). The sequenced material came from naive CD4+ T cells from blood. This sequence was found in a man aged 18 to 30 in good health. Here the CDR3 DNA reads TGTGCCAGCTCACCCCAGGGACGATTGTCTGGAAACACCATATATTTT. Translating gives CASSPQGRLSGNTIYF.